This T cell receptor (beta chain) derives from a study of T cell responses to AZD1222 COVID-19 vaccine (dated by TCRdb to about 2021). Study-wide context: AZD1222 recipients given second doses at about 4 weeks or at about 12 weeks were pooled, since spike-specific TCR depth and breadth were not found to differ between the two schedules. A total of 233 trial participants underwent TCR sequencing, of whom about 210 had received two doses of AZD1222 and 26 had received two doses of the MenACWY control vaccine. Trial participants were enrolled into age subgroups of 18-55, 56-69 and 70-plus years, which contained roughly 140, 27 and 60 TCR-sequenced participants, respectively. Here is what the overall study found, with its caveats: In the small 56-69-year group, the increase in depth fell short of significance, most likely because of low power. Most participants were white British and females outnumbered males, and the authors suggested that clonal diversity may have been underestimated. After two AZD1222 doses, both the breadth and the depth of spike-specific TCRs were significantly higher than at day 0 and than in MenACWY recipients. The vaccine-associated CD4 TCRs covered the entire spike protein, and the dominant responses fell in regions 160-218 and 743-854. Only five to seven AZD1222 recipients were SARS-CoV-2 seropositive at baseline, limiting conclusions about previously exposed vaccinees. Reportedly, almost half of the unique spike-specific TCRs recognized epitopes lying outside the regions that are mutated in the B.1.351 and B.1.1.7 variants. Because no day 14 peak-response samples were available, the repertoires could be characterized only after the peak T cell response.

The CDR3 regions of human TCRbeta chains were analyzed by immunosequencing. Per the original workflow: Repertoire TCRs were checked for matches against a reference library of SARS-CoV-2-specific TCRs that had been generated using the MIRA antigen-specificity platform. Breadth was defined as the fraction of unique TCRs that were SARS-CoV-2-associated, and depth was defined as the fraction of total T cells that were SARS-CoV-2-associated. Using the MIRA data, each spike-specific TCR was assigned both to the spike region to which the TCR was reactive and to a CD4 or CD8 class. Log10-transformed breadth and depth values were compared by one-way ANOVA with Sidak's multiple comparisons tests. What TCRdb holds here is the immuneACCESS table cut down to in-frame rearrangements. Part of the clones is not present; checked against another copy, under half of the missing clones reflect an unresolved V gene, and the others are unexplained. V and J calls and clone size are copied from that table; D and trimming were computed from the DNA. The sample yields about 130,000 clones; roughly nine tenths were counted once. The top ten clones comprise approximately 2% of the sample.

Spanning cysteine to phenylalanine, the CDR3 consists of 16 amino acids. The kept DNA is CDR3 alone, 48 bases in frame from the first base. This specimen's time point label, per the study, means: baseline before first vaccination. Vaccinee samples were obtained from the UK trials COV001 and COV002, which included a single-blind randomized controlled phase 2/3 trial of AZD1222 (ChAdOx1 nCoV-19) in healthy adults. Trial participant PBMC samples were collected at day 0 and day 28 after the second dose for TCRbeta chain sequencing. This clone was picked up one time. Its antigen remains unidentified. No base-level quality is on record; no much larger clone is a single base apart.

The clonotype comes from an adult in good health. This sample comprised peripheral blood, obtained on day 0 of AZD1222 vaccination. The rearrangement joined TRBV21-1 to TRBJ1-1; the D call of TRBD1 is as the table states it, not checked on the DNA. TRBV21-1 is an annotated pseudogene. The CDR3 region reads CASSKNPGNGGTEAFF. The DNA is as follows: TGTGCCAGCAGCAAAAACCCAGGGAATGGTGGCACTGAAGCTTTCTTT.